Below, 26 T cell receptor beta chains from the same sample are listed, as sequenced in a study of blood T cell repertoires in COVID-19. Profiling relied on immunoSEQ multiplex PCR, and the TCRdb table lists in-frame clones only, not all of them. The sample records under 300,000 clones, roughly 90% being singletons. Sample: PBMCs or T cells enriched from blood (not recorded which). These TCRs come from a woman aged 55-69 years who had recovered from COVID-19.

V gene TRBV2 combines with J gene TRBJ2-7; D gene ambiguous. V gave up 7 bases and J gave up 5 bases, with 18 bases separating them. CDR1 and CDR2 from the germline V gene are SNHLY and FYNNEI. CDR3 length: 14 residues. The CDR3 loop is CASMYSQRPNEQYF. CDR3 coding DNA: TGTGCCAGCATGTATTCCCAGCGTCCCAACGAGCAGTACTTC.

This clone was detected once. The chain links TRBV11-3 to TRBJ1-1, with D tentatively TRBD1 (6 bases). V shed 5 bases and J shed 0 bases, with 13 bases lying between them. CDR3 size: 15 residues. Germline lookup yields CDR1 SGHNT and CDR2 YENEEA. The CDR3 DNA follows: TGTGCCAGCAGCAAAGGGGGACACTTGAACACTGAAGCTTTCTTT. Protein sequence: CASSKGGHLNTEAFF. The full variable domain, its missing parts supplied by reference TRBV11-3 and TRBJ1-1, is EAGVVQSPRYKIIEKKQPVAFWCNPISGHNTLYWYLQNLGQGPELLIRYENEEAVDDSQLPKDRFSAERLKGVDSTLKIQPAELGDSAVYLCASSKGGHLNTEAFFGQGTRLTVV.

The chain joins TRBV3-1 (or the pseudogene TRBV3-2) to TRBJ2-3, with D possibly matching TRBD2 (7 bases). The V end lost 1 base, the J end lost 4 bases, and 15 bases lay between the germline ends. The CDR3 runs 16 residues. Looked up from germline, CDR1 is LGHDT and CDR2 is YNNKEL (reference sequence). The CDR3 loop reads CASSQATSGGPDTQYF. In DNA, the CDR3 is TGTGCCAGCAGCCAAGCAACCTCGGGGGGCCCAGATACGCAGTATTTT.

The V and J genes are TRBV12-5 and TRBJ2-1; D is possibly TRBD2 (6 bases). Germline CDR1 and CDR2: LGHNT and FRNRAP. The CDR3 length is 15 residues. The V and J ends lost 3 bases and 4 bases respectively, with 13 bases between them. For the CDR3, the DNA is TGTGCTAGTGGTTTCTCGGCGGGACCTTACAATGAGCAGTTCTTC. This encodes CASGFSAGPYNEQFF. The full variable domain, in which reference TRBV12-5 and TRBJ2-1 provide the parts outside the CDR3, is DARVTQTPRHKVTEMGQEVTMRCQPILGHNTVFWYRQTMMQGLELLAYFRNRAPLDDSGMPKDRFSAEMPDATLATLKIQPSEPRDSAVYFCASGFSAGPYNEQFFGPGTRLTVL.

This clone was found once. The V gene is TRBV24-1, the J gene TRBJ2-2; D may be TRBD2 (6 bases). Trimming took off 8 bases at V and 0 bases at J, with 6 bases between the two ends. This CDR3 is 13 amino acids long. In germline, CDR1 is KGHDR, CDR2 SFDVKD. CDR3 bases: TGTGCCACCAAGCGGGCGAACACCGGGGAGCTGTTTTTT. Translation: CATKRANTGELFF.

The chain joins TRBV19 to TRBJ1-6, with a weak D call TRBD1 (5 bases). CDR1 and CDR2 from the germline V gene are LNHDA and SQIVND (reference sequence). The V end lost 1 base, the J end lost 7 bases, and 14 bases lay between the germline ends. The CDR3 contains 16 residues. Written as DNA, the CDR3 is TGTGCCAGTAGTATAGGACAGAACCTAGGGAATTCACCCCTCCACTTT. Its translation: CASSIGQNLGNSPLHF.

The CDR3 region has the DNA TGTGCCAGCAGTCGCGGGTACTCCTACAATGAGCAGTTCTTC. Translating it yields CASSRGYSYNEQFF. The chain links TRBV27 to TRBJ2-1, with D perhaps TRBD2 (5 bases). Deletions cut 5 bases from V and 0 bases from J, with 8 bases between. The CDR3 is 14 residues long. The germline V gene has CDR1 MNHEY and CDR2 SMNVEV (reference sequence).

The chain couples TRBV7-9 to TRBJ1-6; D is uncertain. V lost 2 bases and J lost 0, with 17 bases in between. This CDR3 has 19 residues. Looked up from germline, CDR1 is SEHNR and CDR2 is FQNEAQ (reference sequence). CDR3 bases: TGTGCCAGCAGCTTATGGCGGGCTCGCTCAAGCTCCTATAATTCACCCCTCCACTTT. This translates into CASSLWRARSSSYNSPLHF.

The chain has TRBV27 and TRBJ2-6; 7 bases are shared with TRBD2. The V gene end was trimmed by 3 bases and the J gene end by 4 bases; junction bases not matched to a gene: 3. The CDR3 runs 15 residues. The germline gives CDR1 MNHEY, CDR2 SMNVEV (reference sequence). CDR3 sequence (DNA): TGTGCCAGCAGTTTGGGAGGGGCAGGGGCCAACGTCCTGACTTTC. Translation gives CASSLGGAGANVLTF.

The gene calls are TRBV25-1 and TRBJ2-1, with D possibly matching TRBD1 (5 bases). The germline V and J ends were trimmed by 4 bases and 5 bases, with 18 bases remaining between them. CDR1 and CDR2 (germline): MGHDK, SYGVNS. This CDR3 contains 16 residues. CDR3 sequence: CASSVDQGWVNNEQFF. CDR3 nucleotides: TGTGCCAGCAGTGTAGATCAGGGTTGGGTGAACAATGAGCAGTTCTTC.

The chain carries TRBV28 and TRBJ1-3, with a tentative D call TRBD1 (5 bases). Trimming took off 3 bases at V and 0 bases at J, with 15 bases between the two ends. CDR3 size: 17 residues. The germline V gene has CDR1 MDHEN and CDR2 SYDVKM. The CDR3 reads CASSFVGTRYSGNTIYF. CDR3 coding DNA: TGTGCCAGCAGTTTTGTCGGGACTCGATACTCTGGAAACACCATATATTTT.

V gene TRBV29-1 combines with J gene TRBJ2-1; 12 bases match TRBD2. V lost 7 bases, J lost 3 bases, and 4 bases stayed unmatched. The length of the CDR3 is 14 residues. CDR1 SQVTM and CDR2 ANQGSEA come from the germline V gene. The CDR3: CSEAGLAGYNEQFF. CDR3 nucleotide sequence: TGCAGCGAGGCGGGACTAGCGGGCTACAATGAGCAGTTCTTC.

The chain has TRBV11-3 and TRBJ1-4; D is uncertain. Germline V lookup: CDR1 SGHNT, CDR2 YENEEA. The CDR3 covers 15 residues. Trimming stripped 1 base from V and 8 bases from J, with 14 bases between. Here the CDR3 reads CASSLVRTEKEKLFF. The CDR3 DNA reads TGTGCCAGCAGCTTAGTCAGGACTGAGAAGGAAAAACTGTTTTTT.

The rearrangement uses TRBV29-1 and TRBJ1-2; weak D call: TRBD1 (5 bases). CDR3 length: 14 residues. CDR1 and CDR2 (germline): SQVTM, ANQGSEA. Deletions cut 2 bases from V and 8 bases from J, with 18 bases between. CDR3 in amino acids: CSVEPEQGMSGYTF. The CDR3 nucleotides read TGCAGCGTTGAACCAGAGCAGGGAATGAGCGGCTACACCTTC.

This sequence joins TRBV7-9 and TRBJ2-5, with D perhaps matching TRBD2 (7 bases). The V and J ends lost 5 bases and 2 bases respectively, with 15 bases between them. The germline gives CDR1 SEHNR, CDR2 FQNEAQ (reference sequence). CDR3 size: 15 residues. The CDR3 reads CASSPRGGGQETQYF. As DNA, the CDR3 is TGTGCCAGCAGCCCCCGAGGGGGGGGGCAAGAGACCCAGTACTTC.

This chain connects TRBV7-9 to TRBJ2-7; the match to TRBD2 covers 9 bases. V shed 4 bases and J 5 bases; nucleotides not matched to a gene: 12. Germline CDR1 is SEHNR and CDR2 is FQNEAQ (reference sequence). The CDR3 runs 16 residues. The CDR3 DNA follows: TGTGCCAGCAGCTCTGGGGGGCGGGAGGGCCCGGACGAGCAGTACTTC. This codes for CASSSGGREGPDEQYF.

This chain links TRBV6-5 with TRBJ2-7, with 10 bases lining up with TRBD1. Germline-derived CDR1 and CDR2 are MNHEY and SVGAGI. The J segment lost 3 bases and the V segment lost 5 bases, leaving 4 bases of the junction unmatched. CDR3 length: 14 residues. The CDR3 loop is CASSKGQGNYEQYF. The CDR3 coding sequence is TGTGCCAGCAGTAAGGGACAGGGGAACTACGAGCAGTACTTC.

This chain connects TRBV2 to TRBJ1-5; 11 positions agree with TRBD1. The CDR3 extends over 15 amino acids. The V gene's germline CDR1 is SNHLY and CDR2 FYNNEI. V lost 4 bases, J lost 6 bases, and 5 bases stayed unmatched. The CDR3: CASSVRTGGPQPQHF. The CDR3 nucleotides are TGTGCCAGCAGTGTTCGGACAGGGGGCCCTCAGCCCCAGCATTTT.

This clone was observed a single time. The DNA for the CDR3 is TGTGCCAGCAGCTTAGCGGGGGGGCCCAACTATGGCTACACCTTC. Protein sequence: CASSLAGGPNYGYTF. The chain employs TRBV7-9 and TRBJ1-2; possible D gene TRBD1, 6 bases. V lost 0 bases, J lost 2 bases, and 10 bases lay in between. Looked up from germline, CDR1 is SEHNR and CDR2 is FQNEAQ (reference sequence). The CDR3 is 15 residues long.

V and J are TRBV28 and TRBJ1-2, with 9 nucleotides matching TRBD1. The CDR3 consists of 14 residues. The germline gives CDR1 MDHEN, CDR2 SYDVKM. The V and J ends lost 7 bases and 8 bases, in that order; junction bases with no gene match: 11. The CDR3 protein is CASNPGTGWEGYTF. The DNA for the CDR3 is TGTGCCAGCAACCCGGGGACAGGGTGGGAAGGCTACACCTTC.

J is TRBJ2-5 and V is TRBV4-1; possibly TRBD2 for D (5 bases). The germline V gene encodes CDR1 MGHRA and CDR2 YSYEKL. Between the trimmed V and J ends, which lost 4 bases and 1 base, there was a span of 16 bases. This CDR3 has 16 amino acids. The DNA for the CDR3 is TGCGCCAGCAGCCCGATGGGTAGCGCATTCCAAGAGACCCAGTACTTC. Residues: CASSPMGSAFQETQYF.

This clone was observed a handful of times. V is TRBV30 and J is TRBJ1-2, with D perhaps TRBD1 (6 bases). The CDR3 length is 14 residues. In germline, CDR1 is GTSNPN, CDR2 SVGIG (reference sequence). The ends were cut back, 3 bases at V and 7 bases at J, with 18 bases in the middle. The CDR3 region is CAWSALLGGPGYTF. CDR3 DNA sequence: TGTGCCTGGAGCGCGCTTCTGGGGGGGCCTGGCTACACCTTC. Using reference TRBV30 and TRBJ1-2 for the parts outside the CDR3, the full variable domain is SQTIHQWPATLVQPVGSPLSLECTVEGTSNPNLYWYRQAAGRGLQLLFYSVGIGQISSEVPQNLSASRPQDRQFILSSKKLLLSDSGFYLCAWSALLGGPGYTFGSGTRLTVV.

This clone has more than one count but fewer than ten. The rearrangement links TRBV24-1 to TRBJ2-2; TRBD2 matches 10 bases. V lost 3 bases and J lost 2; bases outside the gene matches: 5. The CDR3 totals 17 residues. Looked up from germline, CDR1 is KGHDR and CDR2 is SFDVKD. The chain's CDR3 is CATSDPSGGLNTGELFF. The CDR3, as DNA: TGTGCCACCAGTGATCCTAGCGGGGGCCTTAACACCGGGGAGCTGTTTTTT.

CDR3 sequence reads: CASSIGTGSLHTEAFF. The CDR3 DNA reads as TGTGCCAGTAGTATAGGGACAGGGTCTCTCCACACTGAAGCTTTCTTT. The chain carries TRBV19 and TRBJ1-1; 8 nucleotides match TRBD1. This CDR3 has 16 residues. The trim removed 1 base at V and 3 bases at J, leaving 7 bases unmatched. Germline V gene data show CDR1 as LNHDA and CDR2 as SQIVND (reference sequence). The variable domain in full, with the rest retrieved from reference TRBV19 and TRBJ1-1, is DGGITQSPKYLFRKEGQNVTLSCEQNLNHDAMYWYRQDPGQGLRLIYYSQIVNDFQKGDIAEGYSVSREKKESFPLTVTSAQKNPTAFYLCASSIGTGSLHTEAFFGQGTRLTVV.

This rearrangement joins TRBV5-1 to TRBJ2-2; the D gene is possibly TRBD1 (6 bases). This CDR3 has 16 amino acids. Germline loops: CDR1 SGHRS, CDR2 YFSETQ. The V end lost 1 base, the J end lost 2 bases, and 12 bases lay between the germline ends. CDR3 nucleotide sequence: TGCGCCAGCAGCTTGAGTCCAGGGGTTAACACCGGGGAGCTGTTTTTT. Protein: CASSLSPGVNTGELFF.

This chain connects TRBV6-4 to TRBJ2-3; TRBD2 might be the D (5 bases). The CDR3 sequence is 14 residues long. Trimming stripped 8 bases from V and 1 base from J, with 13 bases between. Germline assignment: CDR1 MRHNA and CDR2 SNTAGT. CDR3 nucleotide sequence: TGTGCCAGCGGACTGGAGGTCGGCACAGATACGCAGTATTTT. It codes for CASGLEVGTDTQYF.